These T cell receptor beta chains were read from a single sample in a study of blood T cell repertoires in COVID-19. The table came from immunoSEQ multiplex PCR; TCRdb's copy has only in-frame clones and leaves some out. The sample shows some 120,000 clones, over 65% of them seen only once. The sequenced sample was peripheral blood. The receptors here all came from a man in his 60s with acute or convalescent COVID-19. The CDR3 runs from the conserved cysteine through the conserved F or W. A D gene is named only where the DNA matches it firmly. Rows give clone size only sometimes, using once, few, many, or a class for an expanded clone.

TRBV27	.	TRBJ2-7	.	CASSLAPNLYEQYF	TGTGCCAGCAGTTTAGCTCCTAATCTCTACGAGCAGTACTTC
TRBV6-1	.	TRBJ1-2	TRBD1	CASSEQGTGGRSLYGYTF	TGTGCCAGCAGTGAACAAGGGACAGGGGGCAGGAGTTTATATGGCTACACCTTC
TRBV9	.	TRBJ2-3	.	CASSITGEGADTQYF	TGTGCCAGCAGCATCACGGGGGAGGGGGCAGATACGCAGTATTTT
TRBV7-2	.	TRBJ2-3	.	CASSEGGVPDTQYF	TGTGCCAGCAGCGAGGGTGGTGTCCCAGATACGCAGTATTTT
TRBV5-4	.	TRBJ2-7	TRBD2	CASSFSAGVGEQYF	TGTGCCAGCAGCTTTTCAGCGGGAGTCGGAGAGCAGTACTTC
TRBV7-8	.	TRBJ1-2	.	CATHRADGYTF	TGTGCCACCCACAGGGCTGATGGCTACACCTTC
TRBV12-3/TRBV12-4	.	TRBJ1-2	.	CASSLNSNYGYTF	TGTGCCAGCAGTTTAAACAGTAACTATGGCTACACCTTC
TRBV24-1	.	TRBJ1-2	TRBD1	CATSDWDRGYGYTF	TGTGCCACCAGTGATTGGGACAGGGGGTATGGCTACACCTTC
TRBV4-3	.	TRBJ2-2	TRBD2	CASSQDIGTTHTGELFF	TGCGCCAGCAGCCAAGATATCGGGACTACCCACACCGGGGAGCTGTTTTTT
TRBV27	once	TRBJ2-7	TRBD1	CASRVTGTVTYEQYF	TGTGCCAGCCGCGTGACCGGGACAGTTACCTACGAGCAGTACTTC
TRBV18	once	TRBJ1-3	.	CASSPSGPGNTIYF	TGTGCCAGCTCACCATCAGGGCCTGGAAACACCATATATTTT
TRBV27	.	TRBJ2-1	TRBD2	CASSLHRTSGSNEQFF	TGTGCCAGCAGTTTACATCGGACTAGCGGGAGTAATGAGCAGTTCTTC
TRBV4-1	.	TRBJ2-7	.	CASSQVTGSPRYEQYF	TGCGCCAGCAGCCAAGTAACCGGGTCGCCGAGATACGAGCAGTACTTC
TRBV20-1	.	TRBJ2-5	TRBD2	CSASSGRETQYF	TGCAGTGCCAGTAGCGGGAGAGAGACCCAGTACTTC
TRBV5-1	.	TRBJ2-1	TRBD2	CASSPSGSSYNEQFF	TGCGCCAGCAGCCCTAGCGGGAGCTCCTACAATGAGCAGTTCTTC
TRBV5-4	.	TRBJ2-7	.	CASSLSGEQYF	TGTGCCAGCAGCTTGTCGGGCGAGCAGTACTTC
TRBV5-5	.	TRBJ2-7	.	CASSVGLTYEQYF	TGTGCCAGCAGCGTGGGACTCACCTACGAGCAGTACTTC
TRBV5-4	many	TRBJ1-1	.	CASSFRGNTEAFF	TGTGCCAGCAGCTTTCGGGGGAACACTGAAGCTTTCTTT
TRBV27	.	TRBJ2-7	TRBD1	CASSSSGTDRYEQYF	TGTGCCAGCAGTTCCTCCGGGACAGATAGGTACGAGCAGTACTTC
TRBV29-1	.	TRBJ2-7	.	CSVVVLIGGEQYF	TGCAGCGTTGTGGTTTTAATCGGAGGGGAGCAGTACTTC
TRBV9	.	TRBJ1-2	.	CASSPRGLNSGLYGYTF	TGTGCCAGCAGCCCCCGGGGGTTGAACTCTGGCCTCTATGGCTACACCTTC
TRBV14	once	TRBJ1-6	TRBD1	CASRLTQQGDYNSPLHF	TGTGCCAGCAGACTCACCCAACAGGGGGACTATAATTCACCCCTCCACTTT
TRBV6-5	.	TRBJ2-3	TRBD2	CASSLAGSTDTQYF	TGTGCCAGCAGCCTAGCGGGATCTACAGATACGCAGTATTTT
TRBV4-3	.	TRBJ2-1	TRBD2	CASSQGQSGESYNEQFF	TGCGCCAGCAGCCAAGGGCAAAGCGGGGAGTCCTACAATGAGCAGTTCTTC
TRBV11-2	.	TRBJ2-3	.	CASSLPWVGRDTQYF	TGTGCCAGCAGCTTACCCTGGGTAGGGAGAGATACGCAGTATTTT
TRBV4-2	.	TRBJ2-7	TRBD2	CASSPHSGRAYEQYF	TGTGCCAGCAGCCCCCATAGCGGGAGGGCCTACGAGCAGTACTTC
TRBV4-1	.	TRBJ2-7	TRBD2	CASSQRAGGSSYEQYF	TGCGCCAGCAGCCAGCGCGCCGGGGGGAGCTCCTACGAGCAGTACTTC
TRBV29-1	.	TRBJ1-2	.	CSVEVRGGREVSNYGYTF	TGCAGCGTTGAAGTTAGGGGGGGCAGGGAGGTCAGCAACTATGGCTACACCTTC
TRBV5-6	.	TRBJ2-3	.	CASSLGGLADTDTQYF	TGTGCCAGCAGCTTAGGGGGGCTAGCGGACACAGATACGCAGTATTTT
TRBV3-1/TRBV3-2	.	TRBJ2-1	.	CAASDNYNEQFF	TGTGCCGCCTCAGACAACTACAATGAGCAGTTCTTC
TRBV4-3	.	TRBJ1-6	TRBD1	CASSPGTGKNSPLHF	TGCGCCAGCAGCCCAGGGACAGGGAAGAACTCACCCCTCCACTTT
TRBV2	.	TRBJ2-5	TRBD2	CASTVAGIGETQYF	TGTGCCAGCACCGTAGCGGGGATTGGAGAGACCCAGTACTTC
TRBV28	.	TRBJ2-7	.	CASGKASGWYEQYF	TGTGCCAGCGGTAAGGCGTCAGGGTGGTACGAGCAGTACTTC
TRBV6-5	.	TRBJ2-2	.	CASRPHRGGTGELFF	TGTGCCAGCAGGCCTCACAGGGGAGGCACCGGGGAGCTGTTTTTT
TRBV29-1	.	TRBJ2-3	.	CSVEGTPQDIDTQYF	TGCAGCGTGGAAGGGACACCTCAAGATATTGATACGCAGTATTTT
TRBV18	.	TRBJ2-2	TRBD1	CASSPGQANTGELFF	TGTGCCAGCTCCCCGGGACAGGCGAACACCGGGGAGCTGTTTTTT
TRBV24-1	.	TRBJ2-1	TRBD1	CATSDLQSDRGYNEQFF	TGTGCCACCAGTGATTTGCAATCGGACAGGGGCTACAATGAGCAGTTCTTC
TRBV5-6	.	TRBJ2-1	TRBD2	CASRLSIGLAANNEQFF	TGTGCCAGCAGGTTGTCGATTGGACTAGCGGCCAACAATGAGCAGTTCTTC
TRBV7-8	.	TRBJ2-2	TRBD2	CASSLELAGGRAGELFF	TGTGCCAGCAGCTTAGAACTAGCGGGAGGACGAGCCGGGGAGCTGTTTTTT
TRBV5-1	.	TRBJ1-2	TRBD1	CASSARTGDGRGYTF	TGCGCCAGCAGCGCGAGGACAGGGGATGGACGAGGCTACACCTTC
TRBV7-2	.	TRBJ2-4	.	CASSLAGWGNKNIQYF	TGTGCCAGCAGCTTAGCGGGATGGGGCAACAAAAACATTCAGTACTTC
TRBV7-3	.	TRBJ1-1	TRBD1	CASSSGQLTEAFF	TGTGCCAGCAGCTCGGGACAGCTCACTGAAGCTTTCTTT
TRBV6-5	.	TRBJ2-1	.	CAAHLGGQQFF	TGTGCCGCCCATTTGGGGGGACAGCAGTTCTTC
TRBV5-4	.	TRBJ2-5	TRBD1	CASSEQGASETQYF	TGTGCCAGCAGCGAACAGGGGGCTTCGGAGACCCAGTACTTC
TRBV7-9	.	TRBJ2-7	.	CASSLEYGERYPTYEQYF	TGTGCCAGCAGCTTAGAATACGGAGAAAGGTATCCAACCTACGAGCAGTACTTC
TRBV9	few	TRBJ2-5	TRBD1	CASSVRDRGETQYF	TGTGCCAGCAGCGTCCGGGACAGGGGAGAGACCCAGTACTTC
TRBV29-1	.	TRBJ2-1	TRBD2	CSVEFGIAGDNEQFF	TGCAGCGTTGAATTTGGAATAGCGGGAGACAATGAGCAGTTCTTC
TRBV7-9	.	TRBJ1-6	.	CASSEQTGLYNSPLHF	TGTGCCAGCAGCGAGCAGACAGGCCTCTATAATTCACCCCTCCACTTT
TRBV5-1	.	TRBJ2-7	TRBD1	CASSLPGQGNYEQYF	TGCGCCAGCAGCTTACCCGGACAGGGAAACTACGAGCAGTACTTC
TRBV6-5	few	TRBJ1-5	.	CASSYSSGDNQPQHF	TGTGCCAGCAGTTACTCGTCGGGGGACAATCAGCCCCAGCATTTT
TRBV25-1	.	TRBJ2-5	.	CASSEWGTQYF	TGTGCCAGCAGTGAATGGGGCACCCAGTACTTC
TRBV18	.	TRBJ2-3	.	CASSPGGTVAGDTQYF	TGTGCCAGCTCACCCGGAGGGACGGTCGCGGGAGATACGCAGTATTTT
TRBV29-1	.	TRBJ2-2	TRBD2	CSVGLAGDRELFF	TGCAGCGTCGGACTAGCGGGAGATCGGGAGCTGTTTTTT
TRBV7-6	.	TRBJ1-5	TRBD1	CARTPLFRQGALNQPQHF	TGTGCCAGGACCCCCTTATTCCGACAGGGGGCCCTCAATCAGCCCCAGCATTTT
TRBV24-1	.	TRBJ1-1	.	CATRTHTEAFF	TGTGCCACCAGGACTCACACTGAAGCTTTCTTT